This T cell receptor beta chain was observed in a study of blood T cell repertoires in COVID-19. Whole-study context: Samples came from the United States, Italy and Spain, spanning acute and convalescent COVID-19. The analysed material was cDNA or gDNA that came from T cells, B-cell-depleted T cells, or PBMCs.

Under the authors' procedure: Amplification of reference gene primers was used by the study to estimate nucleated cell counts. Profiling relied on immunoSEQ multiplex PCR, and the TCRdb table lists in-frame clones only, not all of them. The V and J calls and clone size were taken over from that table, and D and trimming were inferred from the DNA. The table shows 50,000 to 70,000 clones, with less than 85% occurring only once. The V and J ends lost 3 bases and 2 bases, in that order; junction bases with no gene match: 4. CDR3 length: 15 residues. Looked up from germline, CDR1 is ENHRY and CDR2 is SYGVKD.

The TCR was taken from a man aged 70 or older with active COVID-19. The specimen sequenced was peripheral blood. This chain uses TRBV10-3 with TRBJ2-1; TRBD2 matches 7 bases. CDR3 region: CAISDTAGAYNEQFF. CDR3 bases: TGTGCCATCAGTGATACTGCGGGGGCCTACAATGAGCAGTTCTTC.